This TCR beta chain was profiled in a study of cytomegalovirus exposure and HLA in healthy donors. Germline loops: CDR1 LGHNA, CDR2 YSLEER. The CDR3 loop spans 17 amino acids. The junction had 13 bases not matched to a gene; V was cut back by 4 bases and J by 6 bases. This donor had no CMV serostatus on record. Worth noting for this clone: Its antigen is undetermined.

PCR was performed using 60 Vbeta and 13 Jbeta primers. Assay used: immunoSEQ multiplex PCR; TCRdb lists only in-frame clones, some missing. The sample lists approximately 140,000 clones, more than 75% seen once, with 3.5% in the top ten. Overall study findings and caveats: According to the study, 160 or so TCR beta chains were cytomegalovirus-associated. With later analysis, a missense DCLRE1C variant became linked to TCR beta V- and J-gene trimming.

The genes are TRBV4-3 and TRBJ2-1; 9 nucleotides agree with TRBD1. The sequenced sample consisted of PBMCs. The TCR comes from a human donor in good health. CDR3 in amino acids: CASSPYRGQGISNEQFF. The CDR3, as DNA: TGCGCCAGCAGCCCGTACAGGGGGCAGGGGATTAGCAATGAGCAGTTCTTC.